Sequencing of this T cell receptor (beta chain) was carried out in a study of blood T cell repertoires in COVID-19 (dated by TCRdb to about 2020). Notes on the research overall: Samples from collaborators originated in the United States, Italy and Spain and spanned both the acute and convalescent phases of COVID-19. The prospective study material was composed of cDNA or gDNA derived from T cells, B-cell-depleted T cells, or PBMCs. The dataset comprised deeply sampled blood TCRbeta repertoires from subjects exposed to, actively infected with, or recovered from COVID-19. The repertoires were released in a freely available public database intended as a resource for research on the immune response to SARS-CoV-2. Samples were obtained from the ongoing ImmuneRACE study (first 160 participants) and from over 1,000 subjects provided by 6 global collaborators. Sample metadata almost always included a de-identified subject ID, COVID-19 status, age in years and sex. Where available, HLA class I and class II types were obtained from metadata supplied by the sample provider rather than from assay-based typing.

Study-wide findings and limitations: The quantity of clinical and demographic metadata differed by source and by participant and was supplied without curation.

Each collaborating institution followed its own protocols to collect whole blood in K2EDTA tubes. For TCRbeta analysis, collaborators shipped samples in one of three forms: frozen whole blood, isolated PBMCs, or DNA extracted from either of those sample types. Remarks on this clone: The target of this receptor is not known. No much larger clonotype is one base removed from it; base qualities were not supplied.

Compared with germline, V lacks 5 bases and J lacks 2 bases; bases without a gene match: 3. The CDR1 and CDR2 encoded by the germline V gene are SGHTA and FQGTGA. The CDR3 contains 15 residues, cysteine and phenylalanine counted. Of all the DNA, just the CDR3 is kept, 45 bases in frame from base 1. TCRbeta CDR3 regions were amplified from genomic DNA by means of the immunoSEQ Assay, a bias-controlled multiplex PCR. The authors processed their data as follows. The number of nucleated cells in each sample was estimated by amplification of reference gene primers within the assay. To quantify the absolute abundance of each unique TCRbeta CDR3 rearrangement, sequence reads were collapsed and filtered. Productive Simpson clonality was computed per sample as the square root of Simpson's diversity index over productive rearrangements. In TCRdb, the immuneACCESS table is reduced to in-frame sequences with V and J assigned. These tables do not hold every clone; where another copy was compared, an unresolved V gene accounts for under half, and the others remain unexplained. The V and J calls and clone size are taken from that table; D and trimming were inferred from the DNA. Recorded for this sample are hundreds of thousands of clones; about 87% of them occurred a single time. The ten largest clonotypes hold about 0.26% of the sample.

The receptor was isolated from a woman aged 18-29 years with acute or convalescent COVID-19. The chain uses TRBV7-3 and TRBJ2-7; 13 middle bases align to TRBD2. Source material: peripheral blood. The DNA sequence is as follows: TGTGCCAGCAGCCCGACTAGCGGGGGGACCTACGAGCAGTACTTC. This codes for CASSPTSGGTYEQYF.